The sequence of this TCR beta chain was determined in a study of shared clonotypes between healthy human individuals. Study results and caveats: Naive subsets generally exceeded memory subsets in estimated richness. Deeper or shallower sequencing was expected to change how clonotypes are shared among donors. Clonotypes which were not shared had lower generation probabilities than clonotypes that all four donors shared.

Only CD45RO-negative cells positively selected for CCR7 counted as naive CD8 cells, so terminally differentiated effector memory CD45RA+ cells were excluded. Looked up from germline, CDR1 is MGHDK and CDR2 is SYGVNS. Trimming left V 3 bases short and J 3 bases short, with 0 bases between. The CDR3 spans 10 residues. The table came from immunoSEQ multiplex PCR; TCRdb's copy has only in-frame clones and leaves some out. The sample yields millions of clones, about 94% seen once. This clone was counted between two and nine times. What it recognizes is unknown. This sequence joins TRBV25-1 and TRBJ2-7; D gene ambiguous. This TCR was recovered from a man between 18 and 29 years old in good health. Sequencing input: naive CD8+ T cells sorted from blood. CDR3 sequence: CASSDYEQYF. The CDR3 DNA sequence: TGTGCCAGCAGTGACTACGAGCAGTACTTC.